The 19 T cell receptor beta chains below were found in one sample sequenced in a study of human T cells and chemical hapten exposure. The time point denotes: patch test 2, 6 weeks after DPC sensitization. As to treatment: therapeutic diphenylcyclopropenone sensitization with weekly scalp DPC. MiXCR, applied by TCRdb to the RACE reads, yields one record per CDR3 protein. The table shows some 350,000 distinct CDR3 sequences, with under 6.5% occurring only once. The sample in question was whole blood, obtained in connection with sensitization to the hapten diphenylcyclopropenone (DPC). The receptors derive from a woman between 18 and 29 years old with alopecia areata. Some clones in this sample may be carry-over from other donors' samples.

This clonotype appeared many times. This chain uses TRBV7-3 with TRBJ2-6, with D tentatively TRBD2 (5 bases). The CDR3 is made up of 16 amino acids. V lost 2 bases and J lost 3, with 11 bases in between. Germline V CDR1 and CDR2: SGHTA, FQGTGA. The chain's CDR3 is CASSLYGAGGANVLTF. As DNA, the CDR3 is TGTGCCAGCAGCTTATACGGCGCGGGTGGGGCCAACGTCCTGACTTTC.

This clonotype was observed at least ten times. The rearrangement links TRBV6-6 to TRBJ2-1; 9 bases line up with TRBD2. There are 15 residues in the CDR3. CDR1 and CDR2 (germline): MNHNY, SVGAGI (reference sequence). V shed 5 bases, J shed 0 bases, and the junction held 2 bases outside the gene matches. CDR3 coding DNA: TGTGCCAGCAGTGGAGCGGGGGGCTCCTACAATGAGCAGTTCTTC. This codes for CASSGAGGSYNEQFF.

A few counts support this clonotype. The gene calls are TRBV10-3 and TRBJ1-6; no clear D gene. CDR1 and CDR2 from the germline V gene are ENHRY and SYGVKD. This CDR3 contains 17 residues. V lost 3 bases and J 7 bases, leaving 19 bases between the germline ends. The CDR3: CAISEREGSSLNSPLHF. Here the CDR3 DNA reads TGTGCCATCAGTGAAAGGGAGGGCTCCTCATTAAATTCACCCCTCCACTTT.

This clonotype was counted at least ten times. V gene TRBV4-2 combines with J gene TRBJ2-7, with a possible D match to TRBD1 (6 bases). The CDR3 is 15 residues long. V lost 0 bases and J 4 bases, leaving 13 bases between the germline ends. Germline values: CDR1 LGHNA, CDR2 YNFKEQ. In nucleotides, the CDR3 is TGTGCCAGCAGCCAAGAAGGCGACAGGTGGTACGAGCAGTACTTC. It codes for CASSQEGDRWYEQYF.

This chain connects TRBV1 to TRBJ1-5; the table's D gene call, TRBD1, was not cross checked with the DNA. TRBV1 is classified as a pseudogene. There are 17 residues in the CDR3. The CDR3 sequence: CTSSQAGRRGSNQPQHF. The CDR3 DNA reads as TGCACCAGCAGCCAAGCTGGACGGAGGGGGAGCAATCAGCCCCAGCATTTT.

The CDR3 spells CASSLLNLGDTQYF. The CDR3 DNA reads TGCGCCAGCAGCTTGTTGAATCTCGGAGATACGCAGTATTTT. The gene calls are TRBV5-1 and TRBJ2-3; the D is unclear. Germline CDR1 SGHRS, CDR2 YFSETQ. This CDR3 has 14 residues. V shed 1 base and J shed 5 bases, with 11 bases lying between them.

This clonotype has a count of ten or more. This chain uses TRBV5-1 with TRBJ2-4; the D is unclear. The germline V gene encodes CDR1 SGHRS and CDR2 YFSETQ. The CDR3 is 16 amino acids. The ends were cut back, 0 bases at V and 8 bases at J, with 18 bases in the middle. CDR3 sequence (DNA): TGCGCCAGCAGCTTGGGCGGCACCGATCTGGCAGACATTCAGTACTTC. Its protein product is CASSLGGTDLADIQYF.

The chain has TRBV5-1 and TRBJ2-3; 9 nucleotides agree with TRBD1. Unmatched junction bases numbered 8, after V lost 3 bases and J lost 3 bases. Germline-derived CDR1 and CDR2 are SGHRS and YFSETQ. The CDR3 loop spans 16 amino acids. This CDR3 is CASSSDRGVSTDTQYF. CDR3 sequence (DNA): TGCGCCAGCAGCTCTGACAGGGGGGTATCTACAGATACGCAGTATTTT.

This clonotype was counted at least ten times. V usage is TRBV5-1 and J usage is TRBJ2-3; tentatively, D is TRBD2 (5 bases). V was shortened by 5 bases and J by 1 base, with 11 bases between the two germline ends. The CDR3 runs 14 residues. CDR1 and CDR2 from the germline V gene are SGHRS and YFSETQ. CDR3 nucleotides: TGCGCCAGCAGAGAGTACGGGGGCACAGATACGCAGTATTTT. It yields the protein CASREYGGTDTQYF.

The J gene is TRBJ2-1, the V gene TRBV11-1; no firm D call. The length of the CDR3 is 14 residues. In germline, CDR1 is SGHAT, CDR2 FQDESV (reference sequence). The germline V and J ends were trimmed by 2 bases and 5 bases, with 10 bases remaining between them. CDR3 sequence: CASSLSFSDNEQFF. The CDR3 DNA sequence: TGTGCCAGCAGCTTATCCTTCAGTGACAATGAGCAGTTCTTC.

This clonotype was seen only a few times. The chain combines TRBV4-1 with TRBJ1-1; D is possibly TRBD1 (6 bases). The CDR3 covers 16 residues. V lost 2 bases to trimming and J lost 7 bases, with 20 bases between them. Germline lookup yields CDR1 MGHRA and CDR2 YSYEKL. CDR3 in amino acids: CASSQYPWRGGGEAFF. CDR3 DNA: TGCGCCAGCAGCCAATACCCCTGGAGAGGGGGGGGTGAAGCTTTCTTT.

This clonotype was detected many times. The CDR3 DNA is TGCGCCAGCAGCCTGCGGGGCTCGAATCAAGAGACCCAGTACTTC. Amino acids: CASSLRGSNQETQYF. The chain joins TRBV5-1 to TRBJ2-5; D is perhaps TRBD2 (6 bases). Germline CDR1 SGHRS, CDR2 YFSETQ. V was shortened by 4 bases and J by 2 bases, with 15 bases between the two germline ends. CDR3 length equals 15 residues.

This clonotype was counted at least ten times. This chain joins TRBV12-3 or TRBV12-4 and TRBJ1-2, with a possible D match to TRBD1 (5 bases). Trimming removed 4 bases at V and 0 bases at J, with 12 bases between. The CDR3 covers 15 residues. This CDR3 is CASSSTRQSNYGYTF. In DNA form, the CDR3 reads TGTGCCAGCAGTTCCACCCGACAGTCTAACTATGGCTACACCTTC.

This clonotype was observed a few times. CDR3 coding DNA: TGTGCCAGCAGTTGGACAGGGGGCGAGGAGACCCAGTACTTC. It specifies CASSWTGGEETQYF. The gene calls are TRBV11-2 and TRBJ2-5, with 11 bases matching TRBD1. This CDR3 has 14 amino acids. Germline trimming cut 6 bases from V and 5 bases from J; bases unmatched to any gene: 5. CDR1 is SGHAT, CDR2 FQNNGV, per germline.

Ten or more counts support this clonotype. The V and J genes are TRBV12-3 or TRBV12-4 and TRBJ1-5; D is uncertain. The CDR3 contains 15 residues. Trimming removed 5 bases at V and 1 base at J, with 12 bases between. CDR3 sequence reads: CASSQRGTSNQPQHF. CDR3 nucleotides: TGTGCCAGCAGTCAACGAGGCACGAGCAATCAGCCCCAGCATTTT.

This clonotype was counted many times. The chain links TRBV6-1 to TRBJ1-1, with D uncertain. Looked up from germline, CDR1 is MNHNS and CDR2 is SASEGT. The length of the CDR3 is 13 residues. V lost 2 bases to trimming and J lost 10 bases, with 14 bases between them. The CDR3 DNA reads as TGTGCCAGCAGTGAAAGGGTATATCAGCGAGCTTTCTTT. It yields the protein CASSERVYQRAFF.

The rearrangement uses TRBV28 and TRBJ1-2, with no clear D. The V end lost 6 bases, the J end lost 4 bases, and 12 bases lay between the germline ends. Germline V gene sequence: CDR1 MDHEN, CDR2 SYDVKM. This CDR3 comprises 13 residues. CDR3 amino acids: CASRLDGLYGYTF. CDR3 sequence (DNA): TGTGCCAGCAGGCTAGATGGTCTCTATGGCTACACCTTC.

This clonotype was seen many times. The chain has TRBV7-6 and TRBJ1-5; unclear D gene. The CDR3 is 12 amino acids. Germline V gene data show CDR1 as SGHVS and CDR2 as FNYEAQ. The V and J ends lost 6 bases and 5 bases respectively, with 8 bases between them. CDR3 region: CASSRLDQPQHF. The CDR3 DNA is TGTGCCAGCAGTCGACTAGATCAGCCCCAGCATTTT.

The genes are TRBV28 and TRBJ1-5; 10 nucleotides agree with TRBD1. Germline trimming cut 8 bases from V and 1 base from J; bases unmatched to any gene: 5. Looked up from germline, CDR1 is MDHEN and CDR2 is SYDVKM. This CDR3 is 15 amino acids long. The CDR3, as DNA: TGTGCCAGCTGGACAGGGGGGACGAGCAATCAGCCCCAGCATTTT. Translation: CASWTGGTSNQPQHF.